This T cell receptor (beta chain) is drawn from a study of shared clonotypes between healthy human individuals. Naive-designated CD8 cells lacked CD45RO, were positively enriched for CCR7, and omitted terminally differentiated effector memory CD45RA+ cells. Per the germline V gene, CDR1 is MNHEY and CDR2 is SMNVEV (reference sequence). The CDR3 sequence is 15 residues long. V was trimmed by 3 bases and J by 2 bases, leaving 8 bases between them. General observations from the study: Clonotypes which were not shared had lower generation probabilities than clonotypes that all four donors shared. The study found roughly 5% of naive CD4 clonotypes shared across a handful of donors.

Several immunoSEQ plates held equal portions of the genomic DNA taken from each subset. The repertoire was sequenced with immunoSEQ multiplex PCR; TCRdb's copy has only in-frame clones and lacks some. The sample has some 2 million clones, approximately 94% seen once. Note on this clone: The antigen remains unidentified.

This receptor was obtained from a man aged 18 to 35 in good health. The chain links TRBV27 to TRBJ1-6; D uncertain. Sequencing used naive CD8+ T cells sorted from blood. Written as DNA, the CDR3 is TGTGCCAGCAGTTTCATCCGTGCCTATAATTCACCCCTCCACTTT. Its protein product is CASSFIRAYNSPLHF.